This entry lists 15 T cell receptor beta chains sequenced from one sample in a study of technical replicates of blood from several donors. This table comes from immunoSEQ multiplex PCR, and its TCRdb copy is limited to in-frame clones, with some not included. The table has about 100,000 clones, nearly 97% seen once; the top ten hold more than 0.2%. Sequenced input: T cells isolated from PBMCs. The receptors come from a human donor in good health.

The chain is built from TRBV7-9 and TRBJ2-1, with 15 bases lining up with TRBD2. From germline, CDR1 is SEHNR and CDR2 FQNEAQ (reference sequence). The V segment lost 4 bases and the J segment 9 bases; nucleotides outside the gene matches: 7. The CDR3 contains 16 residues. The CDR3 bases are TGTGCCAGCAGCTCGACCCGGACTAGCGGGGGGGCTGAGCAGTTCTTC. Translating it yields CASSSTRTSGGAEQFF. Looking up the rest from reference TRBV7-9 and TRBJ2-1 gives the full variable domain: DTGVSQNPRHKITKRGQNVTFRCDPISEHNRLYWYRQTLGQGPEFLTYFQNEAQLEKSRLLSDRFSAERPKGSFSTLEIQRTEQGDSAMYLCASSSTRTSGGAEQFFGPGTRLTVL.

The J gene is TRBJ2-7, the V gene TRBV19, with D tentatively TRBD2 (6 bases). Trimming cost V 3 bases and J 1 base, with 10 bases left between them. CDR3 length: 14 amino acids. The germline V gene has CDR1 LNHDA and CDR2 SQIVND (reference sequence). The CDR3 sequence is CASSISGHSYEQYF. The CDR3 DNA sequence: TGTGCCAGTAGTATTAGCGGACATTCCTACGAGCAGTACTTC.

CDR3 protein: CASSPRGETSGGEYYEQYF. As DNA, the CDR3 is TGTGCCAGCAGCCCACGCGGTGAGACTAGCGGGGGAGAATACTACGAGCAGTACTTC. The chain links TRBV5-5 to TRBJ2-7; 12 bases line up with TRBD2. This CDR3 contains 19 residues. V dropped 4 bases and J dropped 3; count of bases not matched to a gene: 17. Per germline, CDR1 SGHKS and CDR2 YYEKEE (reference sequence).

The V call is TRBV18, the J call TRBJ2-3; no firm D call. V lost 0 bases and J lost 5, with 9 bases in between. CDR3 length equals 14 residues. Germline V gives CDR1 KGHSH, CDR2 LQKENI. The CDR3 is CASSPPSYGDTQYF. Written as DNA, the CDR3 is TGTGCCAGCTCACCACCGTCATACGGAGATACGCAGTATTTT.

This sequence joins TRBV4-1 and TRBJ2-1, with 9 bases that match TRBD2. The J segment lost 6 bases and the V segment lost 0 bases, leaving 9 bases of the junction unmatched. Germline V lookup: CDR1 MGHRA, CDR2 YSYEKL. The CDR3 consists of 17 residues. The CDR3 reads CASSQDSRGGASNEQFF. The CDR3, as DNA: TGCGCCAGCAGCCAAGACAGCCGCGGGGGGGCCTCCAATGAGCAGTTCTTC.

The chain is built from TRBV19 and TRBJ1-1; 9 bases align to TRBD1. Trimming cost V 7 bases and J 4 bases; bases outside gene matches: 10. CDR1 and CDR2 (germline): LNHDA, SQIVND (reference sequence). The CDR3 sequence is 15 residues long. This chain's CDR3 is CASTIGTGPGTEAFF. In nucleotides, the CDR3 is TGTGCCAGTACCATCGGGACAGGGCCGGGCACTGAAGCTTTCTTT.

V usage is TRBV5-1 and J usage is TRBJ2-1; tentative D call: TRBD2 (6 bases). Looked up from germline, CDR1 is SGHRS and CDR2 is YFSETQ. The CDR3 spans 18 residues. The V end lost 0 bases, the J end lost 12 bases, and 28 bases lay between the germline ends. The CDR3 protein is CASSLAWEIGLAPFGQFF. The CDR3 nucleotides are TGCGCCAGCAGCTTGGCCTGGGAAATTGGCCTAGCGCCGTTCGGGCAGTTCTTC.

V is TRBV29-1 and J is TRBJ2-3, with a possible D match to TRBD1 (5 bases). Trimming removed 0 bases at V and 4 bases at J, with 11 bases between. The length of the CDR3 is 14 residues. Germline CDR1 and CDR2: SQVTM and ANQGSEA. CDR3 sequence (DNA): TGCAGCGTTGAAGATCTTGTGGGGCCAGATACGCAGTATTTT. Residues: CSVEDLVGPDTQYF.

DNA of the CDR3: TGTGCCAGCAAAGCCTCCACCATATATTTT. Its protein is CASKASTIYF. The rearrangement links TRBV6-5 to TRBJ1-3; D is uncertain. Per germline, CDR1 MNHEY and CDR2 SVGAGI. The CDR3 is made up of 10 amino acids. Trimming left V 7 bases short and J 9 bases short, with 7 bases between.

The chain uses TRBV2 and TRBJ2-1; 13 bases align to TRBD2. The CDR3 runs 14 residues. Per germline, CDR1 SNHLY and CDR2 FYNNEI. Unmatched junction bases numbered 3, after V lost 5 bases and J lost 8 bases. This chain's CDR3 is CASSWTSGSDEQFF. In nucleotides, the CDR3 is TGTGCCAGCAGTTGGACTAGCGGGAGCGATGAGCAGTTCTTC.

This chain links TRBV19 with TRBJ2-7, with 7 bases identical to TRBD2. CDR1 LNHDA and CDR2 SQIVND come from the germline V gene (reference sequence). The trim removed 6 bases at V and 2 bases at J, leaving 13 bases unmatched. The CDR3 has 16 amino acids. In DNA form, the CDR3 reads TGTGCCAGTAGAGTGTCACCGGGGGAGGGGACCTACGAGCAGTACTTC. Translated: CASRVSPGEGTYEQYF. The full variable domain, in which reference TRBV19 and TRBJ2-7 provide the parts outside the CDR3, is DGGITQSPKYLFRKEGQNVTLSCEQNLNHDAMYWYRQDPGQGLRLIYYSQIVNDFQKGDIAEGYSVSREKKESFPLTVTSAQKNPTAFYLCASRVSPGEGTYEQYFGPGTRLTVT.

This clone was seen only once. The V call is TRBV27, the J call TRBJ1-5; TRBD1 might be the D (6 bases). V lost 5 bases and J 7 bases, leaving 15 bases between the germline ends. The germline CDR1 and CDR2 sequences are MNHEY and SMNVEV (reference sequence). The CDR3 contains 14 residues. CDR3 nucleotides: TGTGCCAGCAGTCAAACAGGGACCATCCAGCCCCAGCATTTT. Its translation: CASSQTGTIQPQHF.

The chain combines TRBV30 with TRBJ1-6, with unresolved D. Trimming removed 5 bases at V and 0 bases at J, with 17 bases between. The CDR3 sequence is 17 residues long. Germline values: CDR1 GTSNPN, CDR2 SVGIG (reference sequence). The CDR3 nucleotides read TGTGCCTGGGGCGGCCGACGGCTCAGCTCCTATAATTCACCCCTCCACTTT. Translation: CAWGGRRLSSYNSPLHF.

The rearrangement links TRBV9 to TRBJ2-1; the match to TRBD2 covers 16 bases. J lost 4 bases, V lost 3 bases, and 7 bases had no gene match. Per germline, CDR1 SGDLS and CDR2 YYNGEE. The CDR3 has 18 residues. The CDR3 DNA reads TGTGCCAGCAGCGCGGACGGGACTAGCGGGGGGGCTTACAATGAGCAGTTCTTC. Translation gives CASSADGTSGGAYNEQFF. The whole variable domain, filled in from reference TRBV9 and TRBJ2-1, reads DSGVTQTPKHLITATGQRVTLRCSPRSGDLSVYWYQQSLDQGLQFLIQYYNGEERAKGNILERFSAQQFPDLHSELNLSSLELGDSALYFCASSADGTSGGAYNEQFFGPGTRLTVL.

The CDR3 loop is CASSNDRGRVNEQFF. For the CDR3, the DNA is TGTGCCAGCTCAAATGACAGGGGGCGCGTTAATGAGCAGTTCTTC. The V and J genes are TRBV18 and TRBJ2-1; 10 bases map to TRBD1. The CDR3 runs to 15 residues. The V segment lost 5 bases and the J segment 7 bases; nucleotides outside the gene matches: 8. Germline CDR1 KGHSH, CDR2 LQKENI.